The 28 T cell receptor beta chains given below trace back to one sample, sequenced in a study of T cells in Graves' hyperthyroidism and ophthalmopathy. The source material, RNA transcripts, was used to amplify TCR beta CDR3 regions. Researchers ran a first-round RT-PCR on the TCR CDR3 using the HTBI primer set. TCRdb used MiXCR to reprocess the multiplex PCR reads, holding one entry per CDR3 protein. Found here are 640,000 or so distinct CDR3 sequences, approximately 14% of them singletons; the top ten hold roughly 7.7%. The specimen was blood. These receptors were collected from a woman aged 18-29 years with Graves' ophthalmopathy.

This clonotype has ten or more counts. V and J are TRBV27 and TRBJ2-1, with 11 bases matching TRBD1. With 7 bases clipped from V and 3 bases from J, the junction kept 5 bases outside the gene matches. CDR1 is MNHEY, CDR2 SMNVEV, per germline (reference sequence). The CDR3 is 15 residues long. This chain's CDR3 is CASKTGTGGYNEQFF. In DNA form, the CDR3 reads TGTGCCAGCAAAACCGGGACAGGGGGCTACAATGAGCAGTTCTTC.

CDR3 residues: CASSWLAGPLGEQFF. CDR3 sequence (DNA): TGTGCCAGCAGCTGGCTAGCGGGTCCCTTAGGGGAGCAGTTCTTC. This rearrangement joins TRBV7-2 to TRBJ2-1; 8 bases match TRBD2. V shed 4 bases and J 10 bases; nucleotides not matched to a gene: 12. The CDR3 runs 15 residues. The germline V gene encodes CDR1 SGHTA and CDR2 FQGNSA. Full variable domain (outside the CDR3, taken from reference TRBV7-2 and TRBJ2-1): GAGVSQSPSNKVTEKGKDVELRCDPISGHTALYWYRQSLGQGLEFLIYFQGNSAPDKSGLPSDRFSAERTGGSVSTLTIQRTQQEDSAVYLCASSWLAGPLGEQFFGPGTRLTVL.

The chain employs TRBV7-2 and TRBJ2-7, with 14 bases matching TRBD2. The ends lost 4 bases at V and 3 bases at J; junction bases unmatched: 5. The CDR3 extends over 16 amino acids. CDR1 is SGHTA and CDR2 is FQGNSA in the germline V gene. The CDR3 is CASSWTSGRPRYEQYF. In nucleotides, the CDR3 is TGTGCCAGCAGCTGGACTAGCGGGAGGCCCCGCTACGAGCAGTACTTC.

This clonotype was seen at least ten times. The V call is TRBV6-1, the J call TRBJ2-1; D gene unclear. Trimming left V 6 bases short and J 4 bases short, with 13 bases between. In germline, CDR1 is MNHNS, CDR2 SASEGT. The CDR3 is made up of 14 amino acids. Here the CDR3 reads CASSPTYSYNEQFF. The CDR3 region has the DNA TGTGCCAGCAGCCCCACCTACTCATACAATGAGCAGTTCTTC.

This clonotype came up many times. J is TRBJ2-3 and V is TRBV27; D is ambiguous. The CDR3 contains 17 residues. Germline V lookup: CDR1 MNHEY, CDR2 SMNVEV (reference sequence). The V end was cut by 2 bases, the J end by 3 bases, with 18 bases between. CDR3 protein: CASSLLGMGIETDTQYF. DNA of the CDR3: TGTGCCAGCAGTTTACTTGGGATGGGAATCGAGACAGATACGCAGTATTTT.

This clonotype was seen more than once but under ten times. This clone may be a read error of a much larger clone one base away. J is TRBJ1-4 and V is TRBV30, with D unclear. Looked up from germline, CDR1 is GTSNPN and CDR2 is SVGIG (reference sequence). This CDR3 has 14 residues. V was pared by 5 bases and J by 5 bases, with 15 bases between. The CDR3 nucleotides are TGTGCCTGGTTCAACGGGGATCAAAATGAAAAACTGTTTTTT. Translated, it gives CAWFNGDQNEKLFF. Supplemented by reference TRBV30 and TRBJ1-4, the full variable domain reads SQTIHQWPATLVQPVGSPLSLECTVEGTSNPNLYWYRQAAGRGLQLLFYSVGIGQISSEVPQNLSASRPQDRQFILSSKKLLLSDSGFYLCAWFNGDQNEKLFFGSGTQLSVL.

This clonotype was seen a few times. The chain combines TRBV29-1 with TRBJ1-2, with D perhaps matching TRBD1 (5 bases). This CDR3 region has 16 residues. From germline, CDR1 is SQVTM and CDR2 ANQGSEA. Trimming took off 3 bases at V and 2 bases at J, with 19 bases between the two ends. The CDR3 is CSVEGPRTTINYGYTF. CDR3 DNA: TGCAGCGTTGAGGGTCCCCGGACAACGATCAACTATGGCTACACCTTC.

This clonotype was seen repeatedly, ten times or more. The V gene is TRBV11-3, the J gene TRBJ2-1; TRBD2 might be the D (5 bases). This CDR3 has 16 amino acids. V was pared by 5 bases and J by 0 bases, with 14 bases between. Per the germline V gene, CDR1 is SGHNT and CDR2 is YENEEA. The CDR3 nucleotides are TGTGCCAGCAGCCCTGGTGAGGGTAACTCCTACAATGAGCAGTTCTTC. It specifies CASSPGEGNSYNEQFF. Looking up the rest from reference TRBV11-3 and TRBJ2-1 gives the full variable domain: EAGVVQSPRYKIIEKKQPVAFWCNPISGHNTLYWYLQNLGQGPELLIRYENEEAVDDSQLPKDRFSAERLKGVDSTLKIQPAELGDSAVYLCASSPGEGNSYNEQFFGPGTRLTVL.

In its sample, this clonotype was seen many times. The rearrangement links TRBV5-1 to TRBJ2-3; D is unclear. The CDR3 has 15 residues. Germline V gene data show CDR1 as SGHRS and CDR2 as YFSETQ. Trimming shortened V by 4 bases and J by 4 bases, and 16 bases separated the two germline ends. CDR3 DNA: TGCGCCAGCAGCACCTACAGAGCCACCCCAGATACGCAGTATTTT. Its protein is CASSTYRATPDTQYF.

This clonotype was counted ten times or more. The V and J genes are TRBV7-9 and TRBJ2-7; D gene uncertain. Trimming pared 2 bases from V and 2 bases from J, leaving 7 bases between. The CDR3 covers 13 residues. Germline loops: CDR1 SEHNR, CDR2 FQNEAQ (reference sequence). The CDR3 region has the DNA TGTGCCAGCAGCTTAAGGGCAACCTACGAGCAGTACTTC. Protein product: CASSLRATYEQYF. The full variable domain, its missing parts supplied by reference TRBV7-9 and TRBJ2-7, is DTGVSQNPRHKITKRGQNVTFRCDPISEHNRLYWYRQTLGQGPEFLTYFQNEAQLEKSRLLSDRFSAERPKGSFSTLEIQRTEQGDSAMYLCASSLRATYEQYFGPGTRLTVT.

This chain uses TRBV7-9 with TRBJ1-2, with a tentative D call TRBD1 (5 bases). Trimming stripped 1 base from V and 2 bases from J, with 11 bases between. CDR3 size: 15 residues. Germline CDR1 SEHNR, CDR2 FQNEAQ (reference sequence). The CDR3 spells CASSLVGGGNYGYTF. The CDR3 DNA reads as TGTGCCAGCAGCTTAGTGGGGGGAGGAAACTATGGCTACACCTTC.

This clonotype was observed many times. CDR3 region: CASSQGPGRGGYTF. CDR3 nucleotides: TGTGCCAGCAGCCAAGGACCAGGGCGGGGTGGCTACACCTTC. V is TRBV3-1 and J is TRBJ1-2; maybe TRBD1 (5 bases). With 1 base removed from V and 7 bases from J, the gap between germline ends came to 13 bases. CDR1 LGHDT and CDR2 YNNKEL come from the germline V gene (reference sequence). This CDR3 contains 14 residues.

The rearrangement uses TRBV9 and TRBJ2-1; 8 bases map to TRBD2. The CDR3 contains 16 residues. Germline assignment: CDR1 SGDLS and CDR2 YYNGEE. Trimming took 0 bases from V and 1 from J; bases not matched to a gene: 3. The CDR3 coding sequence is TGTGCCAGCAGCGTAGAAGTAGCGGGATCCTACAATGAGCAGTTCTTC. It specifies CASSVEVAGSYNEQFF.

With regard to this clonotype: This may be a read error, as it is one base from a much larger clone. The V and J genes are TRBV29-1 and TRBJ1-5; perhaps TRBD1 as D (5 bases). Germline CDR1 is SQVTM and CDR2 is ANQGSEA. This CDR3 has 12 residues. The CDR3 DNA reads TGCAGCGCCTGGGACGTTGATCAGCCCCGGCATTTT. Amino acid sequence: CSAWDVDQPRHF.

Ten or more counts support this clonotype. The rearrangement uses TRBV12-3 or TRBV12-4 and TRBJ1-2, with D hard to call. The CDR3 is made up of 12 amino acids. Trimming left V 5 bases short and J 8 bases short, with 12 bases between. The chain's CDR3 is CASSPTLGGYTF. Here the CDR3 DNA reads TGTGCCAGCAGTCCGACATTGGGCGGCTACACCTTC.

This chain uses TRBV20-1 with TRBJ2-3; TRBD2 agrees at 10 bases. The CDR3 spans 14 residues. V lost 6 bases and J lost 1; bases outside the gene matches: 4. The germline CDR1 and CDR2 sequences are DFQATT and SNEGSKA (reference sequence). CDR3: CSAPGTSGTDTQYF. The CDR3 DNA follows: TGCAGTGCCCCCGGGACTAGCGGCACAGATACGCAGTATTTT.

This clonotype was observed many times. CDR3 sequence: CASSYWSSGKQETQYF. CDR3 in DNA: TGTGCCAGCAGTTACTGGTCTAGCGGGAAACAAGAGACCCAGTACTTC. The chain is built from TRBV6-2 or TRBV6-3 and TRBJ2-5, with 9 nucleotides matching TRBD2. After removal of 1 base from V and 2 bases from J, the junction contained 5 bases not matched to a gene. This CDR3 is built from 16 residues. Germline assignment: CDR1 MNHEY and CDR2 SVGEGT.

This clonotype was counted a few times. The J gene is TRBJ1-6, the V gene TRBV4-1; 7 bases agree with TRBD1. CDR1 and CDR2 (germline): MGHRA, YSYEKL. The CDR3 is 17 amino acids. After removal of 0 bases from V and 10 bases from J, the junction contained 12 bases not matched to a gene. This CDR3 is CASSQDPPRQGSSPLHF. The CDR3 coding sequence is TGCGCCAGCAGCCAAGATCCCCCAAGACAGGGTTCCTCACCCCTCCACTTT.

This clonotype was counted many times. The chain is built from TRBV6-2 or TRBV6-3 and TRBJ2-5; 7 nucleotides match TRBD1. The germline V gene encodes CDR1 MNHEY and CDR2 SVGEGT. The CDR3 length is 13 residues. The V gene end was trimmed by 6 bases and the J gene end by 3 bases; junction bases not matched to a gene: 4. The CDR3 coding sequence is TGTGCCAGCAGATATCAGGGGGAAGAGACCCAGTACTTC. This gives the protein CASRYQGEETQYF.

V is TRBV28 and J is TRBJ1-1; TRBD1 matches 8 bases. The CDR3 loop spans 15 amino acids. The V gene end was trimmed by 5 bases and the J gene end by 0 bases; junction bases not matched to a gene: 5. Germline loops: CDR1 MDHEN, CDR2 SYDVKM. Written as DNA, the CDR3 is TGTGCCAGCAGTCCGGACAGGGTCATGAACACTGAAGCTTTCTTT. Encoded protein: CASSPDRVMNTEAFF.

The table lists this clonotype with many counts. The chain recombines TRBV27 with TRBJ2-7, with TRBD2 matching over 7 bases. This CDR3 has 15 residues. Unmatched junction bases numbered 9, after V lost 4 bases and J lost 3 bases. Germline lookup yields CDR1 MNHEY and CDR2 SMNVEV (reference sequence). This CDR3 is CASSSQTGGYYEQYF. Written as DNA, the CDR3 is TGTGCCAGCAGTTCCCAGACGGGAGGATACTACGAGCAGTACTTC.

Many counts were recorded for this clonotype. In nucleotides, the CDR3 is TGTGCCAGCAGTTTGGCGGCAGTAAACTATGGCTACACCTTC. Translating gives CASSLAAVNYGYTF. The J gene is TRBJ1-2, the V gene TRBV28; D remains ambiguous. Germline V gives CDR1 MDHEN, CDR2 SYDVKM. This CDR3 is built from 14 residues. Trimming shortened V by 3 bases and J by 2 bases, and 10 bases separated the two germline ends.

This clonotype was seen ten or more times. This chain links TRBV6-5 with TRBJ2-4; D unclear. This CDR3 is built from 15 residues. Looked up from germline, CDR1 is MNHEY and CDR2 is SVGAGI. V lost 0 bases and J lost 0, with 6 bases in between. The chain's CDR3 is CASSYSGKAKNIQYF. The CDR3 DNA sequence: TGTGCCAGCAGTTACTCGGGGAAAGCCAAAAACATTCAGTACTTC.

The DNA of the CDR3 is TGTGCCAGCAGTTACGGGAGGGGACATTCCCTTACCGGGGAGCTGTTTTTT. It encodes CASSYGRGHSLTGELFF. The J gene is TRBJ2-2, the V gene TRBV6-5, with a weak D call TRBD2 (7 bases). CDR3 length: 17 amino acids. CDR1 and CDR2 from the germline V gene are MNHEY and SVGAGI. Trimming removed 2 bases at V and 5 bases at J, with 18 bases between.

This clonotype was detected many times. As DNA, the CDR3 is TGCAGTGCTAGAGACTCCAACAGGGTACAAGAGACCCAGTACTTC. As protein: CSARDSNRVQETQYF. The rearrangement joins TRBV20-1 to TRBJ2-5; weak D call: TRBD1 (6 bases). Germline loops: CDR1 DFQATT, CDR2 SNEGSKA (reference sequence). The CDR3 covers 15 residues. V shed 0 bases and J shed 2 bases, with 13 bases lying between them.

This chain joins TRBV27 and TRBJ2-7; perhaps D is TRBD1 or TRBD2 (5 bases each). V was pared by 6 bases and J by 2 bases, with 17 bases between. Germline V lookup: CDR1 MNHEY, CDR2 SMNVEV (reference sequence). This CDR3 is 15 amino acids long. The CDR3 DNA reads TGTGCCAGCAGCCCCTCGGACGGGGCGACCTACGAGCAGTACTTC. Its protein is CASSPSDGATYEQYF.

V usage is TRBV10-1 and J usage is TRBJ2-1; 12 bases fit TRBD2. In germline, CDR1 is WNHNN, CDR2 SYGVQD (reference sequence). CDR3 length equals 19 residues. The J segment lost 4 bases and the V segment lost 0 bases, leaving 10 bases of the junction unmatched. CDR3 coding DNA: TGCGCCAGCAGTGAGTCATGGACTAGCGGGGCCGGGTCGTACAATGAGCAGTTCTTC. This translates into CASSESWTSGAGSYNEQFF.

The chain employs TRBV20-1 and TRBJ1-5; 11 bases are a match to TRBD1. The CDR3 is 14 residues long. V shed 5 bases and J 4 bases; nucleotides not matched to a gene: 4. Per the germline V gene, CDR1 is DFQATT and CDR2 is SNEGSKA (reference sequence). CDR3 sequence reads: CSAWTGGLNQPQHF. In DNA form, the CDR3 reads TGCAGTGCTTGGACAGGGGGCCTGAATCAGCCCCAGCATTTT.